This T cell receptor (beta chain) was identified during a study of T-cell memory formation after mild COVID-19. About the study: Largely, TCR clusters stayed within a single donor. Study-wide results and limits: There was a balanced CD4/CD8 profile in clones contracting day 15 to 85, and later expanders leaned CD4+.

The germline V gene encodes CDR1 MNHEY and CDR2 SVGEGT. This CDR3 is built from 14 residues. The V gene lost 6 bases and the J gene lost 7 bases, with 16 bases spanning the gap. Note on this clonotype: Its antigen is unidentified.

TCR alpha and TCR beta cDNA libraries carrying sample barcodes and UMIs came from 5'RACE with constant-segment primers. TCRdb itself ran the 5' RACE reads through MiXCR, one entry per CDR3 protein. The sample carries about 130,000 distinct CDR3 sequences, around 15% recorded once. Material: PBMCs or a T cell subset sorted from them (not recorded which). The chain uses TRBV6-2 or TRBV6-3 and TRBJ2-1; possible D gene TRBD1, 5 bases. The TCR comes from a man aged 18 to 35 who had mild COVID-19 (a few samples of this study predate the infection). Cell type and time point are not known. This chain's CDR3 is CASSSIAQGNEQFF. CDR3 DNA sequence: TGTGCCAGCAGCTCCATTGCCCAGGGAAATGAGCAGTTCTTC.